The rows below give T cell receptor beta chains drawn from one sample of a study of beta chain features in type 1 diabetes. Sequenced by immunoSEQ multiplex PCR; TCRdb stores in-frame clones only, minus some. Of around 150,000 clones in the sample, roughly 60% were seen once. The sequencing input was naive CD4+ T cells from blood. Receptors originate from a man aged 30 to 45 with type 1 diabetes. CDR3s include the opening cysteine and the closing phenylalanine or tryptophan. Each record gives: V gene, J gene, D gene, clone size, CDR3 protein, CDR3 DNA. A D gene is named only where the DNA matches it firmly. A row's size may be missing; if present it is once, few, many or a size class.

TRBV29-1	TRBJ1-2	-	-	CSVLQGNYGYTF	TGCAGCGTACTACAGGGAAACTATGGCTACACCTTC
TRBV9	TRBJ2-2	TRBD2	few	CASRSSGTTGELFF	TGTGCCAGCCGATCTAGCGGAACCACCGGGGAGCTGTTTTTT
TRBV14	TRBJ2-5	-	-	CASSQDRQLNYQETQYF	TGTGCCAGCAGCCAAGATAGGCAGCTCAACTACCAAGAGACCCAGTACTTC
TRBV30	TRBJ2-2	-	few	CAWSIAIEGELFF	TGTGCCTGGAGTATCGCGATTGAAGGGGAGCTGTTTTTT
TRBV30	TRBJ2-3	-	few	CAWSRQSTDTQYF	TGTGCCTGGAGTCGACAGAGCACAGATACGCAGTATTTT
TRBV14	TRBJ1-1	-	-	CASSRQGAEAFF	TGTGCCAGCAGCCGTCAGGGCGCTGAAGCTTTCTTT
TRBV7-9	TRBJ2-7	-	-	CASSLGAVASEQYF	TGTGCCAGCAGCTTGGGGGCCGTAGCGTCCGAGCAGTACTTC
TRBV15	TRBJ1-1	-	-	CATSRDNGRGMNTEAFF	TGTGCCACCAGCAGAGATAATGGCAGGGGTATGAACACTGAAGCTTTCTTT
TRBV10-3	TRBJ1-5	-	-	CAIGSNQPQHF	TGTGCCATAGGCAGCAATCAGCCCCAGCATTTT
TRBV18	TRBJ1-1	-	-	CASSPLDIEAFF	TGTGCCAGCTCACCTTTGGACATTGAAGCTTTCTTT
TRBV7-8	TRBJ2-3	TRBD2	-	CASSSTLAGRADTQYF	TGTGCCAGCAGCTCTACCCTAGCGGGGCGGGCAGATACGCAGTATTTT
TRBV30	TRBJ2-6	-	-	CAWEKNSGANVLTF	TGTGCCTGGGAAAAAAACTCTGGGGCCAACGTCCTGACTTTC
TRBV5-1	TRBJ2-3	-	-	CASSRTDTQYF	TGCGCCAGCAGCCGGACTGATACGCAGTATTTT
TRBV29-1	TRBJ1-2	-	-	CSVGLGAGYTF	TGCAGCGTTGGACTGGGGGCTGGCTACACCTTC
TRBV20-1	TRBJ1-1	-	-	CSVLNTEAFF	TGCAGTGTTCTAAACACTGAAGCTTTCTTT
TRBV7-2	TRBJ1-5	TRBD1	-	CASSLGRQGNQPQHF	TGTGCCAGCAGCTTAGGTCGACAGGGAAATCAGCCCCAGCATTTT
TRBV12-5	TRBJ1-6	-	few	CASGRDSTSGNSPLHF	TGTGCTAGTGGTCGAGACAGCACTAGTGGAAATTCACCCCTCCACTTT
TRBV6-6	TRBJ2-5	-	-	CASSFGAKETQYF	TGTGCCAGCAGTTTCGGGGCTAAGGAGACCCAGTACTTC
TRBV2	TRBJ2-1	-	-	CASRTQGSTYNEQFF	TGTGCCAGCAGAACCCAGGGGAGCACCTACAATGAGCAGTTCTTC
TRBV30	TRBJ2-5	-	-	CAWTSTYQETQYF	TGTGCCTGGACTAGTACGTACCAAGAGACCCAGTACTTC
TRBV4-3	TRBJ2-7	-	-	CASSRAGAEQYF	TGCGCCAGCAGTAGGGCAGGGGCCGAGCAGTACTTC
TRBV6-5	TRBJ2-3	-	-	CASMPTASTDTQYF	TGTGCCAGCATGCCGACAGCGAGCACAGATACGCAGTATTTT
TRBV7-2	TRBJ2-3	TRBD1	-	CASSGDRGEWDTQYF	TGTGCCAGCAGCGGTGACAGGGGAGAGTGGGATACGCAGTATTTT
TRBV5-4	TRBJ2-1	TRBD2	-	CASSFGTSGYNEQFF	TGTGCCAGCAGCTTCGGGACTAGCGGGTATAATGAGCAGTTCTTC
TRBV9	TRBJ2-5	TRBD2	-	CASSVVASGQETQYF	TGTGCCAGCAGCGTAGTGGCTAGCGGGCAAGAGACCCAGTACTTC
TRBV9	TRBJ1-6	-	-	CASSVGTENSPLHF	TGTGCCAGCAGCGTAGGGACAGAGAATTCACCCCTCCACTTT
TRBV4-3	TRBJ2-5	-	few	CASSQGLGLGETQYF	TGCGCCAGCAGCCAAGGGTTAGGTCTTGGGGAGACCCAGTACTTC
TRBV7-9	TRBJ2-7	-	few	CASSRTAASGYEQYF	TGTGCCAGCAGCCGTACGGCAGCCTCCGGCTACGAGCAGTACTTC
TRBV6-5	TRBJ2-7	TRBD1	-	CASSKTGISSYEQYF	TGTGCCAGCAGTAAGACAGGGATTAGCTCCTACGAGCAGTACTTC
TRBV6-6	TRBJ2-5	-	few	CASSYSRASETQYF	TGTGCCAGCAGTTACTCCCGGGCCTCGGAGACCCAGTACTTC
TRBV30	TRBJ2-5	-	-	CAWSTGAETQYF	TGTGCCTGGAGTACGGGGGCGGAGACCCAGTACTTC
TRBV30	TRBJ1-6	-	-	CAGGQKYNSPLHF	TGTGCCGGAGGACAGAAGTATAATTCACCCCTCCACTTT
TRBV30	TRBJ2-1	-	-	CAWSTPSGNEQFF	TGTGCCTGGAGTACCCCGTCCGGGAATGAGCAGTTCTTC
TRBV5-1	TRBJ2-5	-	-	CASSLVDRETQYF	TGCGCCAGCAGCTTGGTGGACAGAGAGACCCAGTACTTC
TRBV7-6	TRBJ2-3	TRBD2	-	CASSLAPALAGGTDTQYF	TGTGCCAGCAGCTTAGCCCCTGCCCTAGCGGGGGGCACAGATACGCAGTATTTT
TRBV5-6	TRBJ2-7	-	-	CASSSEMGNANYEQYF	TGTGCCAGCAGCTCGGAGATGGGGAACGCGAACTACGAGCAGTACTTC
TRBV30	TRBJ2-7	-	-	CASSWSYEQYF	TGTGCCTCCAGTTGGTCCTACGAGCAGTACTTC
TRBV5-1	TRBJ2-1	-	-	CASSLDGFSNEQFF	TGCGCCAGCAGCTTGGATGGGTTTAGCAATGAGCAGTTCTTC
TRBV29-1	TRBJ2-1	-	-	CSVYYQTYNEQFF	TGCAGCGTTTATTACCAGACTTACAATGAGCAGTTCTTC